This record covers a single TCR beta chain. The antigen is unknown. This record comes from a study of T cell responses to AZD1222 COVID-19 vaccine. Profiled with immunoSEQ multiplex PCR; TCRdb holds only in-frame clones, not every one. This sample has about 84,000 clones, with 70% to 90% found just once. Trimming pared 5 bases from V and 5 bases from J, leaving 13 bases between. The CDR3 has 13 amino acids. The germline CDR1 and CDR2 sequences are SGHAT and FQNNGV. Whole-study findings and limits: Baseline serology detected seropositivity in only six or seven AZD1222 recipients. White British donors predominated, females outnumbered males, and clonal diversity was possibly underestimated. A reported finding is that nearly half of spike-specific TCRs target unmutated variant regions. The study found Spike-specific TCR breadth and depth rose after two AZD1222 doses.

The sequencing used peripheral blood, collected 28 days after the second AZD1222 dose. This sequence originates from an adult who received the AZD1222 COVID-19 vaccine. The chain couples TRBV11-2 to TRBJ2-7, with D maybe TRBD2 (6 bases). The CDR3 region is CASSPTRRDEQYF. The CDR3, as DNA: TGTGCCAGCAGCCCGACTCGGAGGGACGAGCAGTACTTC. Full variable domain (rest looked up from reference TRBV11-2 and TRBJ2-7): EAGVAQSPRYKIIEKRQSVAFWCNPISGHATLYWYQQILGQGPKLLIQFQNNGVVDDSQLPKDRFSAERLKGVDSTLKIQPAKLEDSAVYLCASSPTRRDEQYFGPGTRLTVT.